These 6 T cell receptor beta chains originate from one sample sequenced in a study of shared clonotypes between healthy human individuals. Sequencing was performed with immunoSEQ multiplex PCR; in TCRdb, only in-frame clones are kept and a portion is missing. This table holds 2.5 million or so clones, more than 90% found once. What was sequenced was naive CD4+ T cells sorted from blood. Subset specified: CD45RA+ positively selected. The receptors come from a man between 18 and 29 years old in good health.

The rearrangement links TRBV25-1 to TRBJ1-6; D is possibly TRBD1 (6 bases). Trimming removed 7 bases at V and 0 bases at J, with 13 bases between. Germline V gives CDR1 MGHDK, CDR2 SYGVNS. CDR3 length: 16 amino acids. CDR3 in amino acids: CASTRGGGSYNSPLHF. The CDR3, as DNA: TGTGCCAGCACCAGGGGTGGTGGCTCCTATAATTCACCCCTCCACTTT.

This chain links TRBV4-3 with TRBJ1-2; no definite D call. Germline V gene sequence: CDR1 LGHNA, CDR2 YSLEER. The CDR3 consists of 13 residues. Trimming cost V 3 bases and J 8 bases, with 13 bases left between them. CDR3 nucleotides: TGCGCCAGCAGCCAGGAGGACTTGCGCGGCTACACCTTC. Translating it yields CASSQEDLRGYTF.

V gene TRBV4-3 combines with J gene TRBJ2-1; D is uncertain. V gave up 0 bases and J gave up 7 bases, with 13 bases separating them. The germline CDR1 and CDR2 sequences are LGHNA and YSLEER. This CDR3 contains 15 residues. CDR3 residues: CASSQDSARWNEQFF. The CDR3 DNA sequence: TGCGCCAGCAGCCAAGACTCGGCCAGGTGGAATGAGCAGTTCTTC.

The rearrangement links TRBV29-1 to TRBJ2-2; D gene ambiguous. Germline CDR1 and CDR2: SQVTM and ANQGSEA. The CDR3 contains 11 residues. The V gene lost 5 bases and the J gene lost 7 bases, with 8 bases spanning the gap. CDR3 DNA sequence: TGCAGCGTTTCGGACGGCGGGGAGCTGTTTTTT. Protein sequence: CSVSDGGELFF.

The genes are TRBV5-6 and TRBJ2-7, with 7 bases aligning to TRBD1. The CDR3 is made up of 16 amino acids. The V and J ends lost 1 base and 1 base, in that order; junction bases with no gene match: 8. Germline V gene lookup returns CDR1 SGHDT and CDR2 YYEEEE. CDR3 in amino acids: CASSLMDRPLSYEQYF. The CDR3 bases are TGTGCCAGCAGCTTGATGGACAGGCCTCTTTCCTACGAGCAGTACTTC.

The chain links TRBV6-6 to TRBJ2-7, with 9 bases that match TRBD1. The length of the CDR3 is 16 residues. The ends lost 2 bases at V and 7 bases at J; junction bases unmatched: 12. Germline CDR1 MNHNY, CDR2 SVGAGI (reference sequence). The CDR3 protein is CASSYRGDRAIGEQYF. As DNA, the CDR3 is TGTGCCAGCAGTTACCGGGGGGACAGGGCGATAGGTGAGCAGTACTTC.